Given below is one T cell receptor (beta chain) in context. These data come from a study of technical replicates of blood from a handful of donors. Only in-frame clones appear in the TCRdb table, and some are missing; sequencing was by immunoSEQ multiplex PCR. The data show some 99,000 clones, 95% seen once. In germline, CDR1 is MGHRA, CDR2 YSYEKL. The V end was cut by 4 bases, the J end by 1 base, with 14 bases between. The CDR3 extends over 15 amino acids. This chain uses TRBV4-1 with TRBJ2-7; possibly TRBD2 for D (6 bases). The source material was T cells isolated from PBMCs. This receptor was taken from a human donor in good health. CDR3 region: CASSPDSGTSYEQYF. The DNA of the CDR3 is TGCGCCAGCAGCCCAGATAGCGGAACTTCCTACGAGCAGTACTTC.